The rows below give T cell receptor beta chains drawn from one sample of a study of response to subunit inactivated influenza vaccine. TCRdb re-derived calls from the RT-PCR reads in MiXCR, one entry per CDR3 protein. Of 530,000 or so distinct CDR3 sequences in the sample, 25% were seen once. The material was CD4+ T cells sorted from PBMCs, obtained around 5 days after vaccination. Receptors originate from a man in his forties or fifties who received an inactivated influenza vaccine. Each CDR3 is given with its conserved first and last residue. D genes are given only for firm matches. Some rows have no size entry. The others give once, few or many, or a class for an expanded clone.

>-|-|TRBV7-2|TRBJ2-7
TGTGCCAGCAGCTTAGTGGGGCGGGCAGGTTCCTACGAGCAGTACTTC
CASSLVGRAGSYEQYF
>TRBD1|many|TRBV4-1|TRBJ1-4
TGCGCCAGCACCGGGACAGGGATTCTTGCAACTAATGAAAAACTGTTTTTT
CASTGTGILATNEKLFF
>-|few|TRBV6-1|TRBJ1-1
TGTGCCAGCAGGCCGGGACCTATAAACACTGAAGCTTTCTTT
CASRPGPINTEAFF
>-|-|TRBV7-8|TRBJ2-7
TGTGCCAGCAGCTTAGACAAGTATTACTACGAGCAGTACTTC
CASSLDKYYYEQYF
>-|few|TRBV11-2|TRBJ2-1
TGTGCCAGCAGCTTTACGGTACCGCCCTCCGAGCAGTTCTTC
CASSFTVPPSEQFF
>-|-|TRBV20-1|TRBJ2-3
TGCAGTGCTCCGGACAGAAGCACAGATACGCAGTATTTT
CSAPDRSTDTQYF
>TRBD1|few|TRBV20-1|TRBJ1-2
TGCAGTGCTAGAGGGGACGGGACAGGGGAATCCTATGGCTACACCTTC
CSARGDGTGESYGYTF
>-|-|TRBV20-1|TRBJ2-5
TGCAGTGCTTCCCCAATGGAGACCCAGTACTTC
CSASPMETQYF
>TRBD2|-|TRBV7-2|TRBJ2-5
TGTGCCAGCAGCTTTACTAGCGGGAGACAGACCCAGTACTTC
CASSFTSGRQTQYF
>-|-|TRBV20-1|TRBJ2-7
TGCAGTGCTAACTGGGGAAACTACGAGCAGTACTTC
CSANWGNYEQYF
>TRBD1|-|TRBV5-1|TRBJ1-1
TGCGCCAGCAGCTTGGACAGGGGTGGTTCTGAAGCTTTCTTT
CASSLDRGGSEAFF
>TRBD1|few|TRBV6-2/TRBV6-3|TRBJ2-2
TGTGCCAGCAGCATCAGACAGGGAAGCACCGGGGAGCTGTTTTTT
CASSIRQGSTGELFF
>TRBD1|few|TRBV7-6|TRBJ2-1
TGTGCCAGCAGCTTACTACAGGGGTCCTACAATGAGCAGTTCTTC
CASSLLQGSYNEQFF
>-|-|TRBV9|TRBJ2-2
TGTGCCAGCAGCCCGAGCCGGGGCACCGGGGAGCTGTTTTTT
CASSPSRGTGELFF
>-|-|TRBV7-2|TRBJ2-1
TGTGCCAGCAGCTCGGATAACTACAATGAGCAGTTCTTC
CASSSDNYNEQFF
>TRBD1|-|TRBV10-3|TRBJ2-7
TGTGCCATCCGGGACAGGAGCTACGAGCAGTACTTC
CAIRDRSYEQYF
>TRBD1|-|TRBV5-1|TRBJ2-2
TGCGCCAGCAGCCCGGGACAGGTCAACCCCCGGACCGGGGAGCTGTTTTTT
CASSPGQVNPRTGELFF
>TRBD1|few|TRBV10-3|TRBJ1-1
TGTGCCATCAGTGAGTCGGGACAGGCACGCGTCACTGAAGCTTTCTTT
CAISESGQARVTEAFF
>TRBD1|-|TRBV7-9|TRBJ2-7
TGTGCCAGCAGCTTGATAGGACAGGGCTACGAGCAGTACTTC
CASSLIGQGYEQYF
>TRBD2|few|TRBV5-1|TRBJ2-1
TGCGCCAGCAGCTCCTGGGGTAGCGGGGGGTCTTCCTCCTACAATGAGCAGTTCTTC
CASSSWGSGGSSSYNEQFF
>-|few|TRBV6-5|TRBJ1-2
TGTGCCAGCAGTTCCACAAACTATGGCTACACCTTC
CASSSTNYGYTF
>TRBD2|-|TRBV5-1|TRBJ2-2
TGCGCCAGCAGCTTGACTAGCGGGGCAGTCCTACGGTCCGGGGAGCTGCTTTTT
CASSLTSGAVLRSGELLF
>TRBD1|few|TRBV4-3|TRBJ2-2
TGCGCCAGCAGCCAGAGGACAGGGGGCTGGACCGGGGAGCTGTTTTTT
CASSQRTGGWTGELFF
>TRBD2|few|TRBV4-3|TRBJ2-5
TGCGCCAGCAGCCAATCCAGCGGGGGGAAAGAGACCCAGTACTTC
CASSQSSGGKETQYF
>-|-|TRBV3-1|TRBJ1-1
TGTGCCAGCAGCCAGGCCAGTGCCACTGAAGCTTTCTTT
CASSQASATEAFF
>-|few|TRBV4-1|TRBJ2-5
TGCGCCAGCAGCCAAGGGCTTAGTAGAGAGACCCAGTACTTC
CASSQGLSRETQYF
>-|-|TRBV6-5|TRBJ1-2
TGTGCCAGCAGTTACGCTATGGGACGCGGCTATGGCTACACCTTC
CASSYAMGRGYGYTF
>-|-|TRBV14|TRBJ2-7
TGTGCCAGCAGCCGCCAACTGGACTACGAGCAGTACTTC
CASSRQLDYEQYF
>-|-|TRBV14|TRBJ2-1
TGTGCCAGCAGCCCTCCTCCGGGGGCCCCCTACAATGAGCAGTTCTTC
CASSPPPGAPYNEQFF
>-|few|TRBV20-1|TRBJ2-5
TGCAGTGCTACCGGAACACCGGAGACCCAGTACTTC
CSATGTPETQYF
>-|few|TRBV10-3|TRBJ2-1
TGTGCCATCAGTGACTATGTGGGAGTTGGATACAATGAGCAGTTCTTC
CAISDYVGVGYNEQFF
>-|few|TRBV20-1|TRBJ2-5
TGCAGTGCTCCCAGGGGAGGACAAGAGACCCAGTACTTC
CSAPRGGQETQYF
>-|-|TRBV5-1|TRBJ2-7
TGCGCCAGCAGCTTCGGGCCCGCCTCCTACGAGCAGTACTTC
CASSFGPASYEQYF
>-|-|TRBV29-1|TRBJ2-7
TGCAGCGTTGATCCGGGGGAAGGGGAGCAGTACTTC
CSVDPGEGEQYF
>-|few|TRBV6-1|TRBJ1-4
TGTGCCAGCAAGGCGGAGAATGAAAAACTGTTTTTT
CASKAENEKLFF
>-|few|TRBV7-2|TRBJ2-1
TGTGCCAGCAGCTTTGCTAATTACAATGAGCAGTTCTTC
CASSFANYNEQFF
>-|many|TRBV29-1|TRBJ1-2
TGCAGCGTTGAGGACAGAGGGTATGGCTACACCTTC
CSVEDRGYGYTF
>-|few|TRBV2|TRBJ2-1
TGTGCCAGCAGCGACGGGGGCCGCGGTGAGCAGTTCTTC
CASSDGGRGEQFF
>TRBD1|many|TRBV12-3/TRBV12-4|TRBJ1-2
TGTGCCAGCAGTTTAGCGTACAGGGGAGGTGGTGGCTACACCTTC
CASSLAYRGGGGYTF
>-|few|TRBV6-5|TRBJ2-7
TGTGCCAGCAGTTATGGGGTGGAAGCCTCCTACGAGCAGTACTTC
CASSYGVEASYEQYF
>-|-|TRBV29-1|TRBJ1-6
TGCAGCGTGAGACGGGATCGGAATTCACCCCTCCACTTT
CSVRRDRNSPLHF